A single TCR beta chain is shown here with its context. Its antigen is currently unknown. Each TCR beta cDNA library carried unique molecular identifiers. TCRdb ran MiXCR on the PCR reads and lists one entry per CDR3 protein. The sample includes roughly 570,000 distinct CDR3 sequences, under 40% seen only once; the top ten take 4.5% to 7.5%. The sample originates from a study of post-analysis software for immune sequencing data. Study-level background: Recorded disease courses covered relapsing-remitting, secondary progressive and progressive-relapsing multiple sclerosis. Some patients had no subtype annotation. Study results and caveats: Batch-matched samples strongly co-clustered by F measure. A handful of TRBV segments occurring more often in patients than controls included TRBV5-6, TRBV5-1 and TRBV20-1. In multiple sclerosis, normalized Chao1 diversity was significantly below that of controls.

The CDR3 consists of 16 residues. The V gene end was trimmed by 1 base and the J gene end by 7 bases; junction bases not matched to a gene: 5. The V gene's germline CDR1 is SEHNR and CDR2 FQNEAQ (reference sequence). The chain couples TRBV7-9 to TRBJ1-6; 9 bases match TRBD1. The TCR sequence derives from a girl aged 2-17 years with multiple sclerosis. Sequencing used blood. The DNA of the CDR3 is TGTGCCAGCAGCTTAGGGACAGGGGTAGGCAATTCACCCCTCCACTTT. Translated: CASSLGTGVGNSPLHF.